What follows is one T cell receptor (beta chain) and its context. This same CDR3 is encoded by further DNA sequences in the sample. Germline V gene sequence: CDR1 MNHNY, CDR2 SVGAGI (reference sequence). CDR3 length equals 12 residues. With 6 bases clipped from V and 5 bases from J, the junction kept 3 bases outside the gene matches. Study processing details: Counts of nucleated cells, estimated from reference gene primer amplification, were obtained. Here immunoSEQ multiplex PCR was the method, and the copy in TCRdb shows in-frame clones only, minus some. From that table come the V and J calls and clone size; the DNA was used to work out D and trimming. This table has some 150,000 clones, 80% to 90% appearing once. This sample is drawn from a study of blood T cell repertoires in COVID-19. Study-wide background: COVID-19 samples, acute and convalescent, were from the United States, Italy and Spain. PBMCs, B-cell-depleted T cells, or T cells provided the cDNA or gDNA that made up the material.

Sequencing was carried out using peripheral blood. This chain links TRBV6-6 with TRBJ2-7, with TRBD1 matching over 8 bases. The receptor was derived from a man aged 35-49 years with acute or convalescent COVID-19. The CDR3 reads CASSLTGDEQYF. The CDR3 DNA follows: TGTGCCAGCAGCTTGACAGGGGACGAGCAGTACTTC.